Sequencing of this T cell receptor (beta chain) was carried out in a study of blood T cell repertoires in COVID-19. Whole-study context: The samples span acute and convalescent COVID-19 from the United States, Italy and Spain. T cells, B-cell-depleted T cells, or PBMCs provided the cDNA or gDNA that served as material.

In the original workflow: The authors estimated nucleated cell counts from reference gene primer amplification. Assay: immunoSEQ multiplex PCR; the TCRdb copy retains only in-frame clones and omits some. V and J calls and clone size come straight from that table; D and trimming were deduced from the DNA. The sample includes roughly 250,000 clones, around 85% of them seen just once. Source material: peripheral blood. The TCR originated in a woman aged 40 to 50 with active or convalescent COVID-19.

The CDR3 sequence: CASSFRGGNTEAFF. The CDR3 DNA is TGTGCCAGCAGTTTCAGAGGTGGGAACACTGAAGCTTTCTTT. The V gene is TRBV2, the J gene TRBJ1-1; D is undetermined. The CDR3 sequence is 14 residues long. The germline CDR1 and CDR2 sequences are SNHLY and FYNNEI. V lost 5 bases to trimming and J lost 1 base, with 11 bases between them.